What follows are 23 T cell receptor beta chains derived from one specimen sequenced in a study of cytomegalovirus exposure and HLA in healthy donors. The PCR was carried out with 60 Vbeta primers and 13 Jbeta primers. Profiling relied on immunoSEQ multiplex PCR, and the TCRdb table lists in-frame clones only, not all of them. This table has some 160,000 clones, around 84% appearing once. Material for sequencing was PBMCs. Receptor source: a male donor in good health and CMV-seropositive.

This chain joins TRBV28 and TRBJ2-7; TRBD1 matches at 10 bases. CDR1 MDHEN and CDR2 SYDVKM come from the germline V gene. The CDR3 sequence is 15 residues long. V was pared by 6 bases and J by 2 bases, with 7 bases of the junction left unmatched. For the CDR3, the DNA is TGTGCCAGCAGCCGGGACAGGGGCTTACCCTACGAGCAGTACTTC. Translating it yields CASSRDRGLPYEQYF. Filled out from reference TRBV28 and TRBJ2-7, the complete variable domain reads DVKVTQSSRYLVKRTGEKVFLECVQDMDHENMFWYRQDPGLGLRLIYFSYDVKMKEKGDIPEGYSVSREKKERFSLILESASTNQTSMYLCASSRDRGLPYEQYFGPGTRLTVT.

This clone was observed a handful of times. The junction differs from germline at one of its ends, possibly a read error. As DNA, the CDR3 is TGCGCCAGCAGCCAACTCTGGGGCGACCCGCTCGCCTACGAGCAGTACTTC. Its protein is CASSQLWGDPLAYEQYF. The genes are TRBV5-4 and TRBJ2-7, with a possible D match to TRBD1 (5 bases). Germline values: CDR1 SGHNT, CDR2 YYREEE (reference sequence). The CDR3 covers 17 residues.

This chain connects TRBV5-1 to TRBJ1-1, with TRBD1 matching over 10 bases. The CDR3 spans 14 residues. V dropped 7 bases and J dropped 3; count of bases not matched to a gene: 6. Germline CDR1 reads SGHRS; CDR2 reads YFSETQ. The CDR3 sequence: CASAYGTGDTEAFF. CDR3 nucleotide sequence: TGCGCCAGCGCCTATGGGACAGGGGACACTGAAGCTTTCTTT.

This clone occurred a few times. CDR3 in DNA: TGTGCCAGCAGTAAACTCGGACAGGGTATACACAATGAGCAGTTCTTC. It encodes CASSKLGQGIHNEQFF. V usage is TRBV27 and J usage is TRBJ2-1; 8 nucleotides line up with TRBD1. From germline, CDR1 is MNHEY and CDR2 SMNVEV (reference sequence). The CDR3 covers 16 residues. The ends lost 5 bases at V and 5 bases at J; junction bases unmatched: 11.

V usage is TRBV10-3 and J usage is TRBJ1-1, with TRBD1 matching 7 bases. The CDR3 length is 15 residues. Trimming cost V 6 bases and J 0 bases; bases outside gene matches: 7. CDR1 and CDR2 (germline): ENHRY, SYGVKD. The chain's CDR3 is CAIRDARGLNTEAFF. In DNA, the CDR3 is TGTGCCATCAGGGATGCGAGGGGGCTGAACACTGAAGCTTTCTTT.

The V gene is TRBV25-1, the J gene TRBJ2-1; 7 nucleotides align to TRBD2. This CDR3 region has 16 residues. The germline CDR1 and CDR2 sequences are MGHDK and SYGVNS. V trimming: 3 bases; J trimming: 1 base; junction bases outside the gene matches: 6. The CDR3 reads CASSESGVKSYNEQFF. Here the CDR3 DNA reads TGTGCCAGCAGTGAGAGCGGGGTGAAATCCTACAATGAGCAGTTCTTC.

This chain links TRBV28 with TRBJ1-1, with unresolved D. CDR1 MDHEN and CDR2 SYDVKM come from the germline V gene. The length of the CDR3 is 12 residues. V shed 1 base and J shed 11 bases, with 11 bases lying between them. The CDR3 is CASSLSNYRAFF. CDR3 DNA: TGTGCCAGCAGTTTATCGAACTATAGGGCTTTCTTT.

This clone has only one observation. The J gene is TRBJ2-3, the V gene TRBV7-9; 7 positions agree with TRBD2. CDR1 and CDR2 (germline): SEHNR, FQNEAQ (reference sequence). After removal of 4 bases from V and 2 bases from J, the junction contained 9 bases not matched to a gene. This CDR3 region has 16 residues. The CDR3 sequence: CASSWPGGSLTDTQYF. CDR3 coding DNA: TGTGCCAGCAGCTGGCCCGGCGGGAGTCTCACAGATACGCAGTATTTT.

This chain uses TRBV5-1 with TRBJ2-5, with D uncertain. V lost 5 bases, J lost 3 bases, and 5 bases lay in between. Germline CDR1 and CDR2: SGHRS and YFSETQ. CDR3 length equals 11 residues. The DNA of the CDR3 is TGCGCCAGCAGGCTAGAAGAGACCCAGTACTTC. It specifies CASRLEETQYF.

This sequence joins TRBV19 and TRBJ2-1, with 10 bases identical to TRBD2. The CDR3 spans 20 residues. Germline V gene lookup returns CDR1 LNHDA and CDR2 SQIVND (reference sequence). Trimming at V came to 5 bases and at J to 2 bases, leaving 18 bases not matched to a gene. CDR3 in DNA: TGTGCCAGTAGTCGAGTTCCGGGACTAGCGACCAAGAGACCCTACAATGAGCAGTTCTTC. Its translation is CASSRVPGLATKRPYNEQFF.

The CDR3 bases are TGTGCCAGCTCAGAGCAGGGAACCAATGAAGCTTTCTTT. Protein: CASSEQGTNEAFF. The gene calls are TRBV18 and TRBJ1-1, with a possible D match to TRBD1 (5 bases). The germline V gene has CDR1 KGHSH and CDR2 LQKENI. This CDR3 has 13 residues. Between the trimmed V and J ends, which lost 5 bases and 7 bases, there was a span of 14 bases. Full variable domain (outside the CDR3, taken from reference TRBV18 and TRBJ1-1): NAGVMQNPRHLVRRRGQEARLRCSPMKGHSHVYWYRQLPEEGLKFMVYLQKENIIDESGMPKERFSAEFPKEGPSILRIQQVVRGDSAAYFCASSEQGTNEAFFGQGTRLTVV.

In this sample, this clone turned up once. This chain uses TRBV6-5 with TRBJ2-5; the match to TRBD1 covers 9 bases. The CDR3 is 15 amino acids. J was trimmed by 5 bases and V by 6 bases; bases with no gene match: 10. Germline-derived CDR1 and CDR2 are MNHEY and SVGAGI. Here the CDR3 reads CASRPTGGAEETQYF. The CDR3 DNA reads TGTGCCAGCAGGCCTACAGGGGGCGCCGAGGAGACCCAGTACTTC.

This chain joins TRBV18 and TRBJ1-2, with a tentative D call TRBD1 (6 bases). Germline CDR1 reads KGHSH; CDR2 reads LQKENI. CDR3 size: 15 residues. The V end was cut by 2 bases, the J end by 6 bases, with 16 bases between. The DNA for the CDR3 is TGTGCCAGCTCACCATCTCTCTGGGGGCAGGATGGCTACACCTTC. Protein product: CASSPSLWGQDGYTF. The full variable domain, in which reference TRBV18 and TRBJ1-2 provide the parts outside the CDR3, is NAGVMQNPRHLVRRRGQEARLRCSPMKGHSHVYWYRQLPEEGLKFMVYLQKENIIDESGMPKERFSAEFPKEGPSILRIQQVVRGDSAAYFCASSPSLWGQDGYTFGSGTRLTVV.

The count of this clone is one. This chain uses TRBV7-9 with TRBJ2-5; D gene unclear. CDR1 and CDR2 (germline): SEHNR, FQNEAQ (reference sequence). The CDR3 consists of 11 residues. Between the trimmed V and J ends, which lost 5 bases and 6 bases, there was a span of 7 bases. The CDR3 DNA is TGTGCCAGCAGCCTCCAGAAGACCCAGTACTTC. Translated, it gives CASSLQKTQYF.

The CDR3 nucleotides are TGTGCCAGCAGCGTAGGCGGCACGAACGGACTCGAGCAGTACTTC. This gives the protein CASSVGGTNGLEQYF. The chain is built from TRBV9 and TRBJ2-7, with a tentative D call TRBD2 (5 bases). The CDR3 spans 15 residues. V lost 0 bases and J lost 6, with 16 bases in between. CDR1 and CDR2 (germline): SGDLS, YYNGEE.

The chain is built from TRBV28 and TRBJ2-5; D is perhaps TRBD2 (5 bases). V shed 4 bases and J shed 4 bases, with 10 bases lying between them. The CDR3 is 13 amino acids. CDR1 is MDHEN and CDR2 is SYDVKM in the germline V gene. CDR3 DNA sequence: TGTGCCAGCAGTTCACTAGTCCCAGAGACCCAGTACTTC. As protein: CASSSLVPETQYF.

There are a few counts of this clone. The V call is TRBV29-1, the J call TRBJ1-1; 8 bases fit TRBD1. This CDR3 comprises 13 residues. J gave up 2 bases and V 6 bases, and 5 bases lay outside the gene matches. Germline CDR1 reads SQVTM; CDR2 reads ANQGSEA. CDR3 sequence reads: CSVADRANTEAFF. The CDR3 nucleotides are TGCAGCGTGGCGGACAGGGCAAACACTGAAGCTTTCTTT. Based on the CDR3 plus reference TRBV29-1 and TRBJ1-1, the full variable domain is SAVISQKPSRDICQRGTSLTIQCQVDSQVTMMFWYRQQPGQSLTLIATANQGSEATYESGFVIDKFPISRPNLTFSTLTVSNMSPEDSSIYLCSVADRANTEAFFGQGTRLTVV.

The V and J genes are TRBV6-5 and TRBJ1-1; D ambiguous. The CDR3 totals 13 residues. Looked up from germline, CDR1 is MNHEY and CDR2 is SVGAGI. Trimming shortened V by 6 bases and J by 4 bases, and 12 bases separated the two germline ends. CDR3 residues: CASSWGAGTEAFF. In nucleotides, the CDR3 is TGTGCCAGCAGCTGGGGAGCGGGCACTGAAGCTTTCTTT.

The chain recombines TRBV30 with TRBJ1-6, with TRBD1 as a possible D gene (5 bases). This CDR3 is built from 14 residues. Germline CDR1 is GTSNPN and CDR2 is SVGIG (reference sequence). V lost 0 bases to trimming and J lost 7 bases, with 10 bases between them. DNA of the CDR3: TGTGCCTGGAGTGTACAGCAGGGAAATTCACCCCTCCACTTT. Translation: CAWSVQQGNSPLHF.

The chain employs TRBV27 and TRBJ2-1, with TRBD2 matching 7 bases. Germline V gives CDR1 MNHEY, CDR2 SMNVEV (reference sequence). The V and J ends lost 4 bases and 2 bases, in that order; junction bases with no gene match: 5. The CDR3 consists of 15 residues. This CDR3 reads CASSSGTNTYNEQFF. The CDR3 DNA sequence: TGTGCCAGCAGTTCCGGGACTAACACCTACAATGAGCAGTTCTTC.

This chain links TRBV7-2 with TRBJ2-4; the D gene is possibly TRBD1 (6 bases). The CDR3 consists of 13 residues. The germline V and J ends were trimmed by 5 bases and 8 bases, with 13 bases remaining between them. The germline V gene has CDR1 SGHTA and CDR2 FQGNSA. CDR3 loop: CASSPGHGDIQYF. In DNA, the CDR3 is TGTGCCAGCAGCCCGGGACATGGTGACATTCAGTACTTC. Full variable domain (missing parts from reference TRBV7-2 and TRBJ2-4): GAGVSQSPSNKVTEKGKDVELRCDPISGHTALYWYRQSLGQGLEFLIYFQGNSAPDKSGLPSDRFSAERTGGSVSTLTIQRTQQEDSAVYLCASSPGHGDIQYFGAGTRLSVL.

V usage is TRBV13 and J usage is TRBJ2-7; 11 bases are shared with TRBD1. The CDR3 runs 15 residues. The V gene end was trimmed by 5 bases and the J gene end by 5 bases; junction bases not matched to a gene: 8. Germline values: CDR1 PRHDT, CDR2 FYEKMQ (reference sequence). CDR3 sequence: CASSPGTGGTNEQYF. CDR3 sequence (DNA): TGTGCCAGCAGCCCGGGGACAGGGGGTACCAACGAGCAGTACTTC.

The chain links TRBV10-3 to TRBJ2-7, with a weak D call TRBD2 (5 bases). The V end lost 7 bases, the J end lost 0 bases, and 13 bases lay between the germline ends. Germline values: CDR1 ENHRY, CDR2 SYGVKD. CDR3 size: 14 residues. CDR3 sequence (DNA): TGTGCCATCAACCGGGAAACGAGCTCCTACGAGCAGTACTTC. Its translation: CAINRETSSYEQYF.